Shown below are 19 T cell receptor beta chains from a single sample sequenced in a study of CD8 T cells in ankylosing spondylitis. TCRdb used MiXCR to reprocess the 5' RACE reads, holding one entry per CDR3 protein. In the table there are about 69,000 distinct CDR3 sequences, approximately 5% of which are singletons. Sequenced sample: blood, either unsorted or a sorted T cell fraction (not recorded which). The receptors stem from a male donor with ankylosing spondylitis or in good health (not recorded which).

The gene calls are TRBV7-9 and TRBJ1-5, with 10 bases that match TRBD1. CDR3 size: 15 residues. V lost 4 bases and J lost 3; bases outside the gene matches: 3. Germline V gives CDR1 SEHNR, CDR2 FQNEAQ (reference sequence). The CDR3 nucleotides read TGTGCCAGCAGCTGGGGACAGGGGTTCAATCAGCCCCAGCATTTT. It translates to CASSWGQGFNQPQHF. Full variable domain (missing parts from reference TRBV7-9 and TRBJ1-5): DTGVSQNPRHKITKRGQNVTFRCDPISEHNRLYWYRQTLGQGPEFLTYFQNEAQLEKSRLLSDRFSAERPKGSFSTLEIQRTEQGDSAMYLCASSWGQGFNQPQHFGDGTRLSIL.

The sample holds many counts of this clonotype. The rearrangement joins TRBV7-2 to TRBJ2-1, with 8 bases matching TRBD2. V was clipped by 1 base and J by 7 bases; unmatched bases: 15. The V gene's germline CDR1 is SGHTA and CDR2 FQGNSA. The CDR3 runs 18 residues. The CDR3 loop reads CASSLGPFIGGGRNEQFF. CDR3 coding DNA: TGTGCCAGCAGCTTAGGGCCCTTTATTGGCGGGGGGAGGAATGAGCAGTTCTTC.

This clonotype showed up many times. The chain combines TRBV2 with TRBJ2-1; 7 nucleotides align to TRBD2. The CDR3 has 18 amino acids. The germline CDR1 and CDR2 sequences are SNHLY and FYNNEI. V shed 1 base and J 8 bases; nucleotides not matched to a gene: 17. The DNA for the CDR3 is TGTGCCAGCAGTGAAGGGGTGGGAGGGAGGTCTATTGGGGATGAGCAGTTCTTC. It encodes CASSEGVGGRSIGDEQFF.

This clonotype was recorded many times. The chain joins TRBV3-1 to TRBJ2-7; 7 bases are a match to TRBD2. V lost 3 bases, J lost 8 bases, and 13 bases stayed unmatched. This CDR3 spans 15 amino acids. Germline loops: CDR1 LGHDT, CDR2 YNNKEL (reference sequence). The CDR3 bases are TGTGCCAGCAGCCATCCGGGACTATCTCCTACGAAGCAGTACTTC. Its translation: CASSHPGLSPTKQYF.

This clonotype was counted at least ten times. The chain carries TRBV28 and TRBJ2-7; 7 bases are shared with TRBD1. Trimming at V came to 7 bases and at J to 0 bases, leaving 6 bases not matched to a gene. CDR1 MDHEN and CDR2 SYDVKM come from the germline V gene. The CDR3 consists of 14 residues. In DNA form, the CDR3 reads TGTGCCAGCAACACAGGGGAGAGCTCCTACGAGCAGTACTTC. It translates to CASNTGESSYEQYF.

This clonotype was detected a few times. The rearrangement links TRBV18 to TRBJ2-7, with 9 bases matching TRBD1. This CDR3 spans 14 amino acids. The V gene end was trimmed by 3 bases and the J gene end by 4 bases; junction bases not matched to a gene: 4. Germline V gene data show CDR1 as KGHSH and CDR2 as LQKENI. DNA of the CDR3: TGTGCCAGCTCACCCCAGACAGGGGGGTACGAGCAGTACTTC. As protein: CASSPQTGGYEQYF.

This clonotype has a handful of counts. The V call is TRBV7-2, the J call TRBJ2-1, with 10 bases that match TRBD2. The CDR3 extends over 14 amino acids. V lost 2 bases, J lost 7 bases, and 2 bases stayed unmatched. CDR1 and CDR2 (germline): SGHTA, FQGNSA. CDR3 region: CASSLRAGGNEQFF. Here the CDR3 DNA reads TGTGCCAGCAGCTTACGAGCGGGGGGGAATGAGCAGTTCTTC.

This clonotype was seen ten or more times. The V call is TRBV5-1, the J call TRBJ2-5; 8 bases are shared with TRBD1. V was pared by 4 bases and J by 2 bases, with 7 bases of the junction left unmatched. CDR3 length equals 15 residues. CDR1 is SGHRS, CDR2 YFSETQ, per germline. CDR3 sequence: CASSVSGQGQETQYF. For the CDR3, the DNA is TGCGCCAGCAGCGTATCTGGACAGGGTCAAGAGACCCAGTACTTC.

This clonotype was detected many times. The rearrangement uses TRBV30 and TRBJ2-7; D is ambiguous. The CDR3 contains 14 residues. V lost 0 bases and J 2 bases, leaving 11 bases between the germline ends. Germline V gives CDR1 GTSNPN, CDR2 SVGIG (reference sequence). DNA for the CDR3: TGTGCCTGGAGTGTACTGAATGGGGCCTACGAGCAGTACTTC. Amino acids: CAWSVLNGAYEQYF.

This clonotype was counted at least ten times. Written as DNA, the CDR3 is TGTGCCAGCAGCTTCGGCAGGGAGTACACTGAAGCTTTCTTT. Encoded protein: CASSFGREYTEAFF. The rearrangement uses TRBV11-2 and TRBJ1-1; perhaps TRBD1 as D (5 bases). This CDR3 spans 14 amino acids. CDR1 is SGHAT, CDR2 FQNNGV, per germline. V was pared by 3 bases and J by 3 bases, with 11 bases between.

This clonotype has ten or more counts. The rearrangement uses TRBV5-1 and TRBJ2-7; D ambiguous. The germline V and J ends were trimmed by 0 bases and 0 bases, with 10 bases remaining between them. The germline V gene has CDR1 SGHRS and CDR2 YFSETQ. The CDR3 consists of 15 residues. Here the CDR3 DNA reads TGCGCCAGCAGCTTGGCCCTCTCGATCTCCTACGAGCAGTACTTC. It encodes CASSLALSISYEQYF.

This clonotype showed up many times. The chain has TRBV18 and TRBJ2-1, with a weak D call TRBD1 (5 bases). The CDR3 has 13 residues. Trimming took off 2 bases at V and 7 bases at J, with 9 bases between the two ends. Germline assignment: CDR1 KGHSH and CDR2 LQKENI. CDR3 DNA sequence: TGTGCCAGCTCACCAACAGGTCTGAATGAGCAGTTCTTC. It is translated as CASSPTGLNEQFF. Together with reference TRBV18 and TRBJ2-1, the CDR3 gives the full variable domain: NAGVMQNPRHLVRRRGQEARLRCSPMKGHSHVYWYRQLPEEGLKFMVYLQKENIIDESGMPKERFSAEFPKEGPSILRIQQVVRGDSAAYFCASSPTGLNEQFFGPGTRLTVL.

Ten or more counts support this clonotype. This chain connects TRBV6-1 to TRBJ1-5, with unresolved D. The ends were cut back, 5 bases at V and 4 bases at J, with 18 bases in the middle. CDR3 length: 16 residues. Looked up from germline, CDR1 is MNHNS and CDR2 is SASEGT. The CDR3 DNA reads as TGTGCCAGCAGTCCCCGCGGAGGTAACCGGAATCAGCCCCAGCATTTT. This translates into CASSPRGGNRNQPQHF.

The table lists this clonotype with many counts. The chain employs TRBV2 and TRBJ2-2; weak D call: TRBD1 (6 bases). Germline CDR1 reads SNHLY; CDR2 reads FYNNEI. CDR3 size: 15 residues. V was cut by 2 bases and J by 7 bases, with 14 bases left in between. The CDR3, as DNA: TGTGCCAGCAGTGAACAGGGGCCGCCCTACGGGGAGCTGTTTTTT. Protein sequence: CASSEQGPPYGELFF.

This clonotype was recorded at least ten times. The gene calls are TRBV20-1 and TRBJ1-5; no reliable D call. Germline loops: CDR1 DFQATT, CDR2 SNEGSKA (reference sequence). CDR3 size: 15 residues. Trimming pared 4 bases from V and 1 base from J, leaving 14 bases between. The CDR3 DNA reads as TGCAGTGCTATAAAGTACAGTGCAAGCAATCAGCCCCAGCATTTT. This sequence encodes CSAIKYSASNQPQHF.

The table lists this clonotype with many counts. V and J are TRBV7-9 and TRBJ1-2, with D possibly being TRBD1 (5 bases). From germline, CDR1 is SEHNR and CDR2 FQNEAQ (reference sequence). Trimming removed 5 bases at V and 6 bases at J, with 16 bases between. The CDR3 is 14 residues long. The CDR3 region has the DNA TGTGCCAGCAGCCCCGGGACCTCCGGGAATGGCTACACCTTC. Its protein is CASSPGTSGNGYTF.

The chain joins TRBV7-6 to TRBJ2-7; D perhaps matches TRBD2 (6 bases). The length of the CDR3 is 13 residues. Germline V gene sequence: CDR1 SGHVS, CDR2 FNYEAQ. The V and J ends lost 5 bases and 9 bases respectively, with 17 bases between them. CDR3 nucleotide sequence: TGTGCCAGCAGCCCCCAGTACGGGAGTGGGCAGTACTTC. Translating gives CASSPQYGSGQYF.

The rearrangement joins TRBV20-1 to TRBJ2-7, with 10 nucleotides matching TRBD2. Germline CDR1 and CDR2: DFQATT and SNEGSKA (reference sequence). The V and J ends lost 5 bases and 3 bases, in that order; junction bases with no gene match: 19. The CDR3 length is 18 residues. CDR3 in amino acids: CSADTPGTSAGSFYEQYF. CDR3 in DNA: TGCAGTGCTGACACTCCCGGGACTAGCGCAGGGAGTTTCTACGAGCAGTACTTC.

In its sample, this clonotype was seen many times. The J gene is TRBJ2-5, the V gene TRBV14, with a tentative D call TRBD1 (5 bases). This CDR3 is 13 amino acids long. The germline V and J ends were trimmed by 4 bases and 3 bases, with 9 bases remaining between them. Germline V gene data show CDR1 as SGHDN and CDR2 as FVKESK. This CDR3 reads CASSPRQKETQYF. The CDR3 DNA reads as TGTGCCAGCAGCCCCCGACAGAAAGAGACCCAGTACTTC. Complete variable domain (other parts from reference TRBV14 and TRBJ2-5): EAGVTQFPSHSVIEKGQTVTLRCDPISGHDNLYWYRRVMGKEIKFLLHFVKESKQDESGMPNNRFLAERTGGTYSTLKVQPAELEDSGVYFCASSPRQKETQYFGPGTRLLVL.